The source of this TCR beta chain is a study of cytomegalovirus exposure and HLA in healthy donors. Across the study: Within an early data release were roughly 83 million unique TCRs drawn from HLA-typed donors.

The CDR3 runs to 15 residues. Looked up from germline, CDR1 is SGHTA and CDR2 is FQGNSA. The ends were cut back, 3 bases at V and 4 bases at J, with 15 bases in the middle. A multiplex PCR was run with 60 Vbeta primers and 13 Jbeta primers. Using immunoSEQ multiplex PCR, the repertoire was profiled, and TCRdb retains in-frame clones only, with some absent. This sample has 120,000 to 150,000 clones; 78% occur once, and the top ten carry less than 3.5%. Sequenced input: PBMCs. This receptor was obtained from a male donor in good health and CMV-seronegative. The chain couples TRBV7-2 to TRBJ1-2; D is unclear. The CDR3: CASSLGQTLSYGYTF. For the CDR3, the DNA is TGTGCCAGCAGCTTGGGCCAGACCTTGTCCTATGGCTACACCTTC.